Sequencing of this TCR beta chain was carried out in a study of OX40 agonist ivuxolimab in advanced cancers. About the research overall: Three partial responders included one hepatocellular carcinoma patient and two cutaneous melanoma patients.

Samples were taken at baseline and on day 1 of cycles 4 and 7. CDR3 length equals 15 residues. V was cut by 0 bases and J by 1 base, with 9 bases left in between. Per germline, CDR1 MNHNY and CDR2 SVGAGI (reference sequence). Sequencing was performed with immunoSEQ multiplex PCR; in TCRdb, only in-frame clones are kept and a portion is missing. The sample consists of 80,000 to 85,000 clones, about 86% of them appearing once. Comments on this clone: The target antigen is unknown.

Findings of the study overall: Relative to CD4+, CD8+ T cells held more expanded clones on average.

The TCR originated in an adult with an advanced solid tumor such as melanoma, head and neck, liver or kidney cancer. The sequenced sample was CD4+ or CD8+ T cells sorted from blood, obtained in a trial of the OX40 agonist ivuxolimab. The chain recombines TRBV6-6 with TRBJ1-1; D is ambiguous. The CDR3 reads CASSYSRTGNTEAFF. CDR3 nucleotides: TGTGCCAGCAGTTACTCTCGGACGGGGAACACTGAAGCTTTCTTT.